This T cell receptor beta chain originates from a study of PD-1 blockade in mismatch repair-deficient tumors. Using immunoSEQ multiplex PCR, the repertoire was profiled, and TCRdb retains in-frame clones only, with some absent. Counted here are roughly 130,000 clones, more than 70% occurring once; the ten biggest clones make up 12%. This clonotype was obtained from an adult with mismatch repair-deficient cancer. The sequences come from peripheral blood, collected just over 70 weeks after starting pembrolizumab.

The CDR3 loop reads CSVGQGGTQYF. The CDR3 DNA sequence: TGCAGCGTCGGTCAGGGAGGGACGCAGTATTTT. The chain recombines TRBV29-1 with TRBJ2-3, with 7 bases matching TRBD2. The CDR3 covers 11 residues. Germline V gene data show CDR1 as SQVTM and CDR2 as ANQGSEA. Germline trimming cut 6 bases from V and 9 bases from J; bases unmatched to any gene: 6.